The 5 T cell receptor beta chains given below trace back to one sample, sequenced in a study of Ad26.COV2.S vaccination and SARS-CoV-2 variants. The method was immunoSEQ multiplex PCR; TCRdb's version includes in-frame clones alone and lacks a portion of them. The data contain 400,000 or so clones, more than 85% of them singletons. Treatment meaning: some 19 received Ad26.COV2.S at low or high dose, single or two shots; 5 received placebo; per-sample allocation not given. Sampling took place 63 days after the first vaccine or placebo injection. The sample consisted of peripheral blood, taken in a trial of Ad26.COV2.S vaccine versus placebo. These receptors all stem from a person aged 18 to 65 who received the Ad26.COV2.S COVID-19 vaccine or a placebo.

This clone turned up a few times. The J gene is TRBJ1-4, the V gene TRBV11-2, with 7 bases matching TRBD1. The CDR3 has 19 amino acids. Germline CDR1 SGHAT, CDR2 FQNNGV. V shed 5 bases, J shed 0 bases, and the junction held 15 bases outside the gene matches. The CDR3 protein is CASSPNLRGLHTTNEKLFF. The CDR3 coding sequence is TGTGCCAGCAGCCCCAATTTAAGGGGGCTACACACAACTAATGAAAAACTGTTTTTT.

This chain joins TRBV2 and TRBJ1-2; 9 bases fit TRBD1. V lost 3 bases and J lost 4; bases outside the gene matches: 12. The CDR3 is 17 amino acids. Germline V gene sequence: CDR1 SNHLY, CDR2 FYNNEI. The DNA of the CDR3 is TGTGCCAGCAGTGAGCCGGGACAGGGTGCTTCGAGCTATGGCTACACCTTC. This gives the protein CASSEPGQGASSYGYTF. Full variable domain (remainder filled in from reference TRBV2 and TRBJ1-2): EPEVTQTPSHQVTQMGQEVILRCVPISNHLYFYWYRQILGQKVEFLVSFYNNEISEKSEIFDDQFSVERPDGSNFTLKIRSTKLEDSAMYFCASSEPGQGASSYGYTFGSGTRLTVV.

This clone was counted once. This sequence joins TRBV19 and TRBJ2-6, with 9 nucleotides matching TRBD1. The J segment lost 4 bases and the V segment lost 4 bases, leaving 5 bases of the junction unmatched. The CDR3 loop spans 16 amino acids. Germline V CDR1 and CDR2: LNHDA, SQIVND (reference sequence). The DNA of the CDR3 is TGTGCCAGTAGTAAAGGACAGGGGCCCGGGGCCAACGTCCTGACTTTC. Protein: CASSKGQGPGANVLTF.

As DNA, the CDR3 is TGTGCCAGCAGTGAGGCGGGGGGGAACACTGAAGCTTTCTTT. Translated, it gives CASSEAGGNTEAFF. The rearrangement links TRBV6-1 to TRBJ1-1, with D tentatively TRBD1 (5 bases). In germline, CDR1 is MNHNS, CDR2 SASEGT. Deletions cut 3 bases from V and 1 base from J, with 9 bases between. The CDR3 runs 14 residues.

V and J are TRBV23-1 and TRBJ2-5, with TRBD1 matching over 9 bases. TRBV23-1 is given ORF status, its function remaining uncertain. CDR3 length: 15 amino acids. V lost 8 bases, J lost 2 bases, and 9 bases stayed unmatched. The CDR3 coding sequence is TGCGCCAGCGAGAGGACAGGGGCGCATCAAGAGACCCAGTACTTC. Amino acid sequence: CASERTGAHQETQYF.